The clone carrying this T cell receptor beta chain has more than one count but fewer than ten. Its antigen remains unknown. A total of 2 million PBMCs stored at -80 degrees C provided the unsorted libraries. These data come from a study of neurological immune-mediated disorders. Broader study findings: In HTLV-1-associated myelopathy, TCR clonal expansion was greatest, whereas multiple sclerosis had the least, falling below healthy controls.

The cDNA came from 5'RACE with 10-nucleotide random UMIs. TCRdb itself ran the 5' RACE reads through MiXCR, one entry per CDR3 protein. The sample has 50,000 to 85,000 distinct CDR3 sequences; 4% to 6% are singletons. V lost 6 bases and J lost 4; bases outside the gene matches: 9. The CDR3 extends over 16 amino acids. V usage is TRBV12-3 or TRBV12-4 and J usage is TRBJ2-3; 11 nucleotides line up with TRBD1. Source material: PBMCs. This clonotype originated in a woman in her twenties or thirties with multiple sclerosis. The CDR3 DNA reads TGTGCCAGCAGCTTGGGCGGGACAGGGGGAGCAGATACGCAGTATTTT. Translating gives CASSLGGTGGADTQYF.